This TCR beta chain stems from a study of OX40 agonist ivuxolimab in advanced cancers. This table comes from immunoSEQ multiplex PCR, and its TCRdb copy is limited to in-frame clones, with some not included. The sample lists about 120,000 clones, approximately 92% seen once, with approximately 0.51% in the top ten. V was pared by 6 bases and J by 5 bases, with 16 bases between. CDR1 MNHEY and CDR2 SMNVEV come from the germline V gene (reference sequence). The CDR3 is 14 amino acids. This TCR derives from an adult with an advanced solid tumor such as melanoma, head and neck, liver or kidney cancer. The V gene is TRBV27, the J gene TRBJ1-1; the D is unclear. This material consisted of CD4+ or CD8+ T cells sorted from blood, taken in a trial of the OX40 agonist ivuxolimab. CDR3 coding DNA: TGTGCCAGCAGACCAAGAACCTCGGGGACTGAAGCTTTCTTT. Amino acid sequence: CASRPRTSGTEAFF.